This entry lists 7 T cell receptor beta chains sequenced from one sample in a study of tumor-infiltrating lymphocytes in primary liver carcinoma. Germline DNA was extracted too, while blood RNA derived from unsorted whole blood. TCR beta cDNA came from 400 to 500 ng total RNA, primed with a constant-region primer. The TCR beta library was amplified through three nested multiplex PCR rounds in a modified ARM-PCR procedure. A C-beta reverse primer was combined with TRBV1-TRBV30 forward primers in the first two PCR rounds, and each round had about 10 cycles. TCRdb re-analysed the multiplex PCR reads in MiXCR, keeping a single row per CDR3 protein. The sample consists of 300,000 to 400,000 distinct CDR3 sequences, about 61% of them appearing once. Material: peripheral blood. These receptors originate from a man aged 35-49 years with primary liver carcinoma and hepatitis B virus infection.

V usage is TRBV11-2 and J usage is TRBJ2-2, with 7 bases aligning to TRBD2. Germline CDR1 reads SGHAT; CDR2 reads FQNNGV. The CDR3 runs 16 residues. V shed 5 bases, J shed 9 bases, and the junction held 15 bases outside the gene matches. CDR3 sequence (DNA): TGTGCCAGCAGCACCCTAGGACTAGATCGTTACTGGGAGCTGTTTTTT. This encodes CASSTLGLDRYWELFF.

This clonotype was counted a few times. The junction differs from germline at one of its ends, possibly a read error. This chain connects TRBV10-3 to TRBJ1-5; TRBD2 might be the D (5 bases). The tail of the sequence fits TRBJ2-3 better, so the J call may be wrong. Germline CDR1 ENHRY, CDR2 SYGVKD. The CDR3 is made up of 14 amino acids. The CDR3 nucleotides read TGTACCATCAGTGAGTATGAGGGCGATCAGCCCCAGTATTTT. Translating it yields CTISEYEGDQPQYF.

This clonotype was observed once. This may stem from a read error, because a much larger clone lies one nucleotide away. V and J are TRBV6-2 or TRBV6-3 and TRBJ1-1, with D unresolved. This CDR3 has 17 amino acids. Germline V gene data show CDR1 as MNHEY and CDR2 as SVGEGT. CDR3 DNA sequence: TGTGACAGCAGTTACTCCCCTTCTCGAGGGCTGAACACTGAAGCTTTCTTT. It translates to CDSSYSPSRGLNTEAFF.

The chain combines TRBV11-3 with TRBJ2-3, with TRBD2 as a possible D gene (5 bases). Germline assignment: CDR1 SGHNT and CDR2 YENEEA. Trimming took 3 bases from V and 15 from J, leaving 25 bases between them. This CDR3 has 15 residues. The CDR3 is CASSFGTRSTDMHYF. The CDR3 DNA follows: TGTGCCAGCAGCTTCGGTACTAGGAGCACAGATATGCACTATTTT.

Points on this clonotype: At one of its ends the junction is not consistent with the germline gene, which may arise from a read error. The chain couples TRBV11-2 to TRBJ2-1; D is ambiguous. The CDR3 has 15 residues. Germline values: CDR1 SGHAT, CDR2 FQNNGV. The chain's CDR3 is CAGSLDLSATPVQFF. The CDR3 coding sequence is TGTGCCGGCAGCTTAGATCTAAGCGCTACCCCCGTACAGTTCTTT. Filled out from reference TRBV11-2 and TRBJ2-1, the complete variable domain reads EAGVAQSPRYKIIEKRQSVAFWCNPISGHATLYWYQQILGQGPKLLIQFQNNGVVDDSQLPKDRFSAERLKGVDSTLKIQPAKLEDSAVYLCAGSLDLSATPVQFFGPGTRLTVL.

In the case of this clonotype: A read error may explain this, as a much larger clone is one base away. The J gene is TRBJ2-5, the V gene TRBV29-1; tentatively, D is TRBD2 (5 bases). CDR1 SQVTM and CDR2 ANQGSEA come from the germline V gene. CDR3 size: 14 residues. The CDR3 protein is CSVQTAGPEEIQYF. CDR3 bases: TGCAGCGTTCAAACCGCGGGCCCAGAAGAGATCCAGTACTTC.

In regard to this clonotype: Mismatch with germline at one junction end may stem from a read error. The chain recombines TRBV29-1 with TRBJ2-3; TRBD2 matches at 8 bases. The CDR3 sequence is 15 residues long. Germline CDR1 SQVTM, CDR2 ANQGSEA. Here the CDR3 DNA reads TGCAGCGTTGAGCATGGAGCGGGAGTAGCAGATAGGCAGTATTTT. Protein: CSVEHGAGVADRQYF.